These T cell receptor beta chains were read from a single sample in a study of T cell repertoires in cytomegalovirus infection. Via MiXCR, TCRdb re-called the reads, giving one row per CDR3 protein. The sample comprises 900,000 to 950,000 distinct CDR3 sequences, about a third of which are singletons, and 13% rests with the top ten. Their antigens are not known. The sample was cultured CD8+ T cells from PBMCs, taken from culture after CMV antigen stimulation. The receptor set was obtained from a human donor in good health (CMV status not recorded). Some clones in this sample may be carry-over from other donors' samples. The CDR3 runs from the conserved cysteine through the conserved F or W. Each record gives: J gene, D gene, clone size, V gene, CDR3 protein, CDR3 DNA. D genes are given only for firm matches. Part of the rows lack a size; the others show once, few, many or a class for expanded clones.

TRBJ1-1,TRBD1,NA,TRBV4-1,CASSHLLGTGNTEAFF,TGCGCCAGCAGCCATCTCCTCGGGACAGGGAACACTGAAGCTTTCTTT
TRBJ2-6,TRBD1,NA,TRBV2,CASRGRDSAYSGANVLTF,TGTGCCAGCAGAGGACGGGACAGCGCCTACTCTGGGGCCAACGTCCTGACTTTC
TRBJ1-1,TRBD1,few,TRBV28,CASRDGQGVRTEAFF,TGTGCCAGCAGGGATGGACAGGGGGTAAGGACTGAAGCTTTCTTT
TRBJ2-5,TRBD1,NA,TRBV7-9,CASSLEGQGDETQYF,TGTGCCAGCAGCTTAGAGGGACAGGGGGATGAGACCCAGTACTTC
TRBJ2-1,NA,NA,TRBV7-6,CASSLASGLHNEQFF,TGTGCCAGCAGCTTAGCGTCGGGACTGCACAATGAGCAGTTCTTC
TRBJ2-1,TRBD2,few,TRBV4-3,CASSQEVPSGFYNEQFF,TGCGCCAGCAGCCAAGAGGTTCCTAGCGGGTTCTACAATGAGCAGTTCTTC
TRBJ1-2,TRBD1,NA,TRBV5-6,CASSPGTGGRKGYTF,TGTGCCAGCAGTCCCGGGACAGGGGGCCGGAAGGGCTACACCTTC
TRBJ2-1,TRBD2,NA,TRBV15,CATSRVDGTRNNEQFF,TGTGCCACCAGCAGGGTGGACGGGACTAGGAACAATGAGCAGTTCTTC
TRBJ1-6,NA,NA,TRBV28,CASSFRFRRDSPLHF,TGTGCCAGCAGTTTCAGGTTTAGAAGGGATTCACCCCTCCACTTT
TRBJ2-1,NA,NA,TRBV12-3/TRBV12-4,CASSLQGIISYNEQFF,TGTGCCAGCAGTTTACAGGGCATTATCTCCTACAATGAGCAGTTCTTC
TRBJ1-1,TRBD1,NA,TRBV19,CASSKSWDRGWGAFF,TGTGCCAGTAGTAAATCTTGGGACAGGGGCTGGGGAGCTTTCTTT
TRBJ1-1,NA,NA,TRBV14,CASSLFNEAFF,TGTGCCAGCAGCCTCTTCAATGAAGCTTTCTTT
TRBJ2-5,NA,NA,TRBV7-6,CVSSWTQGQETQYF,TGTGTCAGCAGCTGGACCCAGGGCCAAGAGACCCAGTACTTC
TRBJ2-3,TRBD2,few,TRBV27,CASSLYSGGLNTQYF,TGTGCCAGCAGTTTATATAGCGGGGGGCTCAATACGCAGTATTTT
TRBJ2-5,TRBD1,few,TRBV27,CASSSRDRGETQYF,TGTGCCAGCAGTTCCCGGGACAGGGGGGAGACCCAGTACTTC
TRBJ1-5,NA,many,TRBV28,CASSLYTGSNQPQHF,TGTGCCAGCAGTTTATATACAGGTAGCAATCAGCCCCAGCATTTT
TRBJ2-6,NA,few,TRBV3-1,CASSPRISAVSSGANVLTF,TGTGCCAGCAGCCCCCGGATTAGTGCGGTATCCTCTGGGGCCAACGTCCTGACTTTC
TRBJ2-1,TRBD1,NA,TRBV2,CASSHDRDRIYNEQFF,TGTGCCAGCAGTCACGACCGGGACAGAATCTACAATGAGCAGTTCTTC
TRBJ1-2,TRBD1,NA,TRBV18,CASSLSGQGNYGYTF,TGTGCCAGCTCACTATCCGGACAGGGCAATTATGGCTACACCTTC
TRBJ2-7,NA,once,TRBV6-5,CASSAPQQGGGYEQYF,TGTGCCAGCAGTGCCCCTCAACAGGGTGGGGGCTACGAGCAGTACTTC
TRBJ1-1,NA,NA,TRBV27,CASRASGQMNTEAFF,TGTGCCAGCAGAGCCTCCGGACAGATGAACACTGAAGCTTTCTTT
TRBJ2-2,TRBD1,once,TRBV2,CASKKGSADRTNTGELFF,TGTGCCAGCAAAAAAGGTTCCGCGGACAGGACGAACACCGGGGAGCTGTTTTTT
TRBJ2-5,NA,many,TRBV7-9,CASRLDGETQYF,TGTGCCAGCAGACTGGACGGAGAGACCCAGTACTTC
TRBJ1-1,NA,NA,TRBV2,CASSELPRAFF,TGTGCCAGCAGTGAACTTCCCAGGGCTTTCTTT
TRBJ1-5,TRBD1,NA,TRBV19,CASSTTGGIQPQHF,TGTGCCAGTAGTACCACAGGGGGCATTCAGCCCCAGCATTTT
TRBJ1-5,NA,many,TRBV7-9,CASSPSSGLGLYQPQHF,TGTGCCAGCAGCCCGAGTTCCGGGTTGGGATTATATCAGCCCCAGCATTTT
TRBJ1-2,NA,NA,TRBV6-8,CASSWTETYGYTF,TGTGCCAGCAGTTGGACAGAAACCTATGGCTACACCTTC
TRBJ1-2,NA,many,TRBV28,CASSFPGNYGYTF,TGTGCCAGCAGTTTCCCCGGGAACTATGGCTACACCTTC
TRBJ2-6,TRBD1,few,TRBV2,CASSEPGQHHTGANVLTF,TGTGCCAGCAGTGAACCGGGACAGCACCACACTGGGGCCAACGTCCTGACTTTC
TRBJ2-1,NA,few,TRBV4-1,CASSQDAGNNEQFF,TGCGCCAGCAGCCAAGATGCAGGTAACAATGAGCAGTTCTTC
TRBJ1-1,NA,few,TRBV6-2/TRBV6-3,CASRTEFTRGNTEAFF,TGTGCCAGCAGGACGGAGTTCACAAGGGGGAACACTGAAGCTTTCTTT
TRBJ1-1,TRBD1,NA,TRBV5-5,CASGGDRGKPEAFF,TGTGCCAGCGGGGGCGACAGGGGGAAACCTGAAGCTTTCTTT
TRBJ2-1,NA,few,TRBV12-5,CASGLVGVGEQFF,TGTGCTAGTGGTTTGGTAGGAGTGGGTGAGCAGTTCTTC
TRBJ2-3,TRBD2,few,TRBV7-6,CASSLLAGAGDTQYF,TGTGCCAGCAGCTTATTAGCGGGGGCGGGAGATACGCAGTATTTT
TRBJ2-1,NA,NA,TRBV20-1,CSAIQGLSYNEQFF,TGCAGTGCTATTCAGGGACTGTCCTACAATGAGCAGTTCTTC
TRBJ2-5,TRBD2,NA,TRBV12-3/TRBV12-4,CASSFGIAGVAYQETQYF,TGTGCCAGCAGTTTCGGAATAGCGGGGGTGGCGTACCAAGAGACCCAGTACTTC
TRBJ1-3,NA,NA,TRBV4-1,CASSQWGPGNTIYF,TGCGCCAGCAGCCAGTGGGGGCCTGGAAACACCATATATTTT
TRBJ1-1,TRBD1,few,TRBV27,CATHRGISTEAFF,TGTGCCACCCACAGGGGGATTTCCACTGAAGCTTTCTTT
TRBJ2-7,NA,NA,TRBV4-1,CASSQTRGTYEQYF,TGCGCCAGCAGCCAGACGAGGGGGACCTACGAGCAGTACTTC
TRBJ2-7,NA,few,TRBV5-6,CASKGTTYEQYF,TGTGCCAGCAAAGGGACAACCTACGAGCAGTACTTC
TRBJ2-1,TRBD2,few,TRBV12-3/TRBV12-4,CASSLDEASGGWNEQFF,TGTGCCAGCAGTTTAGACGAGGCTAGCGGGGGTTGGAATGAGCAGTTCTTC
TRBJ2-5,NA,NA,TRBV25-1,CASSGSSDQETQYF,TGTGCCAGCAGTGGGTCTAGCGACCAAGAGACCCAGTACTTC
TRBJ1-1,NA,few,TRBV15,CATSRSSILNTEAFF,TGTGCCACCAGCAGATCCTCAATCCTTAACACTGAAGCTTTCTTT
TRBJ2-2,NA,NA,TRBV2,CASMGPTGELFF,TGTGCCAGCATGGGGCCCACCGGGGAGCTGTTTTTT
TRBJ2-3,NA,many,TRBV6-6,CASSYGGTDTQYF,TGTGCCAGCAGTTACGGGGGAACAGATACGCAGTATTTT
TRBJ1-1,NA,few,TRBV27,CASSQGLGTAFF,TGTGCCAGCAGTCAGGGATTGGGTACAGCTTTCTTT
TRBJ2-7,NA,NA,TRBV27,CASSFLGSSYEQYF,TGTGCCAGCAGTTTCCTCGGGAGCTCCTACGAGCAGTACTTC
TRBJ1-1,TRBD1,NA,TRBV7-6,CASSLGVVGTGVNTEAFF,TGTGCCAGCAGCTTAGGAGTCGTGGGGACAGGGGTCAACACTGAAGCTTTCTTT
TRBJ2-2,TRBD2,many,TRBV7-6,CASSPSGADGELFF,TGTGCCAGCAGCCCAAGCGGGGCTGACGGGGAGCTGTTTTTT
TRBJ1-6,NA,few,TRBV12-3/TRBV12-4,CASSSSYGSDSPLHF,TGTGCCAGCAGCTCTAGTTACGGGTCGGATTCACCCCTCCACTTT
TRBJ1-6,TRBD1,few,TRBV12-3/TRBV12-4,CASSTTGGRDSPLHF,TGTGCCAGCAGTACTACAGGGGGCAGGGATTCACCCCTCCACTTT
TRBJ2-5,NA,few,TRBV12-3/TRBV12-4,CASSLRDQQYF,TGTGCCAGCAGTCTCCGGGACCAACAGTACTTC
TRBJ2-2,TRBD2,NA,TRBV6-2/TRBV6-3,CASSYSSPLAGGPGGELFF,TGTGCCAGCAGTTACTCGAGCCCGCTAGCGGGGGGGCCAGGCGGGGAGCTGTTTTTT
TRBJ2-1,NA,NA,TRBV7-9,CASSSPGRDNEQFF,TGTGCCAGCAGCTCCCCCGGCAGGGACAATGAGCAGTTCTTC
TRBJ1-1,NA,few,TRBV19,CASLPGWDTEAFF,TGTGCCAGCCTCCCCGGGTGGGACACTGAAGCTTTCTTT
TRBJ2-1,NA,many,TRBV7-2,CASSVFGYNEQFF,TGTGCCAGCAGCGTCTTTGGCTACAATGAGCAGTTCTTC
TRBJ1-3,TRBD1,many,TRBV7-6,CASSLNAQGAGNTIYF,TGTGCCAGCAGCTTAAACGCACAGGGGGCTGGAAACACCATATATTTT
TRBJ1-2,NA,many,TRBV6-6,CASSWTTGQDGYTF,TGTGCCAGCAGTTGGACCACGGGTCAGGATGGCTACACCTTC